The TCR beta chain described here comes from a study of blood T cell repertoires in COVID-19. Study at large: Sites in the United States, Italy and Spain provided acute and convalescent COVID-19 samples. In each case, the material was cDNA or gDNA derived from T cells, B-cell-depleted T cells, or PBMCs.

In the original processing: Reference gene primer amplification in the assay estimated nucleated cell counts. Sequencing was performed with immunoSEQ multiplex PCR; in TCRdb, only in-frame clones are kept and a portion is missing. V and J calls and clone size follow that table, whereas D and trimming were derived from the DNA. The repertoire holds about 250,000 clones, about 89% seen once, with approximately 0.84% in the top ten. The length of the CDR3 is 17 residues. V was pared by 5 bases and J by 5 bases, with 15 bases of the junction left unmatched. The germline gives CDR1 SEHNR, CDR2 FQNEAQ (reference sequence).

The J gene is TRBJ2-5, the V gene TRBV7-9, with 9 bases aligning to TRBD2. This TCR derives from a man aged 25 to 40 with acute or convalescent COVID-19. Source material: peripheral blood. The CDR3 sequence is CASSPVLAGVGRETQYF. DNA of the CDR3: TGTGCCAGCAGCCCCGTTTTAGCGGGGGTCGGTCGGGAGACCCAGTACTTC.